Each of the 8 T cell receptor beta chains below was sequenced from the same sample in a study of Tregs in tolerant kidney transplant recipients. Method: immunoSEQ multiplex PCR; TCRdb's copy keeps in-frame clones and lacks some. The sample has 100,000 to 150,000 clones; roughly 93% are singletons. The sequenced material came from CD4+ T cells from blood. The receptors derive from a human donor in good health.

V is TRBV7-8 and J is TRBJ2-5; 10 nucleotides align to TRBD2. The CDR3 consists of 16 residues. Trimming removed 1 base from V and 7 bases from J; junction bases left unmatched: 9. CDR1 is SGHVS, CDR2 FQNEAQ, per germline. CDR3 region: CASSLVGSGRIGTQYF. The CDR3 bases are TGTGCCAGCAGCTTAGTCGGTAGCGGGAGGATCGGGACCCAGTACTTC.

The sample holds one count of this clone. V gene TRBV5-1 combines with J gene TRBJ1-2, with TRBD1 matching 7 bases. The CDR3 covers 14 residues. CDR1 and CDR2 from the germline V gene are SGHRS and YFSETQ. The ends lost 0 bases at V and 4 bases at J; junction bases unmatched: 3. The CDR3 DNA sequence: TGCGCCAGCAGCTTGGAGGGGGCAGGCTATGGCTACACCTTC. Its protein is CASSLEGAGYGYTF.

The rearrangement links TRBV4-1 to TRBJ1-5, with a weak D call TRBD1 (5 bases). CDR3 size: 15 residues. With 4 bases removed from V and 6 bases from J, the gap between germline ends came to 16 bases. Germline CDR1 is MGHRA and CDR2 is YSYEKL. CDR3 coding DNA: TGCGCCAGCAGCCGGCCGGGGGGAAAGGGTCAGCCCCAGCATTTT. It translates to CASSRPGGKGQPQHF.

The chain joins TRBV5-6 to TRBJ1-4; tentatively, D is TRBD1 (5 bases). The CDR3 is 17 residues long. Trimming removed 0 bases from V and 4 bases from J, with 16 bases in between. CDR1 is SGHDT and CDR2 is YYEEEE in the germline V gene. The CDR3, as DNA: TGTGCCAGCAGCTTGGAAGGGGTCACCCGGTTTAATGAAAAACTGTTTTTT. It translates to CASSLEGVTRFNEKLFF.

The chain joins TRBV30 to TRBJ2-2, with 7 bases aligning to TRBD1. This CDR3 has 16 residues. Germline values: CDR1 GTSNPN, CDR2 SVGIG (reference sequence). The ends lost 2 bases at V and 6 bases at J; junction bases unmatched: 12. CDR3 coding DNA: TGTGCCTGGAGTACCCTCAGGGGGAGAGGGGCCGGGGAGCTGTTTTTT. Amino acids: CAWSTLRGRGAGELFF.

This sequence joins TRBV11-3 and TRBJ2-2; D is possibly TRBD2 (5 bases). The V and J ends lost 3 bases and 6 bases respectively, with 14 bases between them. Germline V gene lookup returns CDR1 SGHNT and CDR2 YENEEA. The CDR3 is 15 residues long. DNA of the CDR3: TGTGCCAGCAGCTTCCGGACGGGTAGCGCCGGGGAGCTGTTTTTT. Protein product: CASSFRTGSAGELFF.

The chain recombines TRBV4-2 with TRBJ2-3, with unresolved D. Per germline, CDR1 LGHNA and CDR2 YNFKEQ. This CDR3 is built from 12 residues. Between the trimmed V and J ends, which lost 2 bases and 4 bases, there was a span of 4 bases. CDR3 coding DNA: TGTGCCAGCAGCCAAAGCGCAGATACGCAGTATTTT. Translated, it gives CASSQSADTQYF.

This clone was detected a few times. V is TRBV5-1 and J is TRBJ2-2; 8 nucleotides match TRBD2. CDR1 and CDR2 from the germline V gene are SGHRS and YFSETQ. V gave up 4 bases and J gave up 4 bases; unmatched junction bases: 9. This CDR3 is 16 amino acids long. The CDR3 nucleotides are TGCGCCAGCAGCAATACGGGGACTAGAGGCACCGGGGAGCTGTTTTTT. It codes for CASSNTGTRGTGELFF.